The clone carrying this TCR beta chain has more than one count but fewer than ten. Its antigen remains unknown. MiXCR reprocessed the PCR reads for TCRdb. Here the sample spans around 20,000 clones, around 33% being singletons. The V gene's germline CDR1 is MNHNS and CDR2 SASEGT. Between the trimmed V and J ends, which lost 5 bases and 9 bases, there was a span of 11 bases. The CDR3 contains 13 residues. These data come from a study of metastatic and nonmetastatic thyroid tumors. Study-level information: Repertoires from blood and tumor or nodule tissue of malignant and benign thyroid patients were compared.

Each patient came to thyroid surgery without any prior treatment (of any kind). Study-wide results and caveats: Across blood and tumor, TCR beta diversity in malignant thyroid tumors was reportedly significantly higher than in benign nodules.

Sequencing was done on a sample of tumor tissue. The receptor's source is a female donor with papillary thyroid cancer or a benign thyroid nodule (not recorded which). Some clones in this sample may be carry-over from other donors' samples. This rearrangement joins TRBV6-1 to TRBJ1-6; no clear D gene. Here the CDR3 reads CASSPTWVSPLHF. In nucleotides, the CDR3 is TGTGCCAGCAGTCCTACTTGGGTTTCACCCCTCCACTTT.